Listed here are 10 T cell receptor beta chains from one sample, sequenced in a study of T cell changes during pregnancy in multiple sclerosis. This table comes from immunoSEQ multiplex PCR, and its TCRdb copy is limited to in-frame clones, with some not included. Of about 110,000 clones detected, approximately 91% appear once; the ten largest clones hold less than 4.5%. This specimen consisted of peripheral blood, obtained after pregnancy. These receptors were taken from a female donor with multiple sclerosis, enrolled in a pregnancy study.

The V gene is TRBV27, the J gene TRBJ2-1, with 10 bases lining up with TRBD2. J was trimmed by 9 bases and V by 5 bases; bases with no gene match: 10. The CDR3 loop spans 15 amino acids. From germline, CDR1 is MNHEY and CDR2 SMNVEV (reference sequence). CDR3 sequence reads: CASSEQRGGRAEQFF. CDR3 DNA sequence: TGTGCCAGCAGTGAGCAGCGGGGGGGCCGTGCTGAGCAGTTCTTC.

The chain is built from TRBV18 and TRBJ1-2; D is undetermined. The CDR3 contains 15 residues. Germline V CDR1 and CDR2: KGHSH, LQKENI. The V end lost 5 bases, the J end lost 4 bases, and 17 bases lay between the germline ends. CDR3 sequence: CASSAKLEDPYGYTF. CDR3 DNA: TGTGCCAGCTCAGCAAAGCTGGAGGACCCCTATGGCTACACCTTC.

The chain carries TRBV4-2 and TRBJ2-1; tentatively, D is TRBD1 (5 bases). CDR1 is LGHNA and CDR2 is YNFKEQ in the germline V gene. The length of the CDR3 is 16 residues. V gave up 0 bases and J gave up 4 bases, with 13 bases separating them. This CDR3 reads CASSQDFQGNYNEQFF. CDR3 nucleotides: TGTGCCAGCAGCCAAGATTTCCAGGGAAATTACAATGAGCAGTTCTTC.

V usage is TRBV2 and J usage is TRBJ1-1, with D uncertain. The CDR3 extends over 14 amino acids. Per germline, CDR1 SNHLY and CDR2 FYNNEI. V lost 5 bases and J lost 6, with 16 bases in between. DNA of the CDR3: TGTGCCAGCAGTAAAGTTTGGGAGAGGTCTGAAGCTTTCTTT. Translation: CASSKVWERSEAFF.

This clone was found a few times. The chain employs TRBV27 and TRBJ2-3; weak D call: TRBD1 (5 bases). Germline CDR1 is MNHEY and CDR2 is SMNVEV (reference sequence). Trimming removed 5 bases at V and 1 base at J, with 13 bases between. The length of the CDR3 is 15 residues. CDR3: CASSPIRVGTDTQYF. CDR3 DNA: TGTGCCAGCAGTCCAATCAGGGTAGGCACAGATACGCAGTATTTT.

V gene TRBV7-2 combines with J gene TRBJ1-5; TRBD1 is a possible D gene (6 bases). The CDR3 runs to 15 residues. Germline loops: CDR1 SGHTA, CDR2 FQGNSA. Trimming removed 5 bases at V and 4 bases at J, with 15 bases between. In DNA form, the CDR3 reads TGTGCCAGCAGCACTAGGACACAGGGAAATCAGCCCCAGCATTTT. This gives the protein CASSTRTQGNQPQHF.

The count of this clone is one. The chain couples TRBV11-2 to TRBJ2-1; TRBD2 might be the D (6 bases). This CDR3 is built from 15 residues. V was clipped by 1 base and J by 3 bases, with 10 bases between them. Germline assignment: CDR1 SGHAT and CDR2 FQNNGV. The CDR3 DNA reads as TGTGCCAGCAGCTTAGTCGGGGGTAACTACAATGAGCAGTTCTTC. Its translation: CASSLVGGNYNEQFF. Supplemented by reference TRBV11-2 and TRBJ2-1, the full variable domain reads EAGVAQSPRYKIIEKRQSVAFWCNPISGHATLYWYQQILGQGPKLLIQFQNNGVVDDSQLPKDRFSAERLKGVDSTLKIQPAKLEDSAVYLCASSLVGGNYNEQFFGPGTRLTVL.

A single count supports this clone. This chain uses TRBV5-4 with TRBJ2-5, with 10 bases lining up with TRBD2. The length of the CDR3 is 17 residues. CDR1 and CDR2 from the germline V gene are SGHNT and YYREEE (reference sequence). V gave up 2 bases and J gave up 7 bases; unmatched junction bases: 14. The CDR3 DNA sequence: TGTGCCAGCAGCTTCCACGGCGGTAGCGGGGGGCAGGCGACCCAGTACTTC. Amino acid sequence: CASSFHGGSGGQATQYF.

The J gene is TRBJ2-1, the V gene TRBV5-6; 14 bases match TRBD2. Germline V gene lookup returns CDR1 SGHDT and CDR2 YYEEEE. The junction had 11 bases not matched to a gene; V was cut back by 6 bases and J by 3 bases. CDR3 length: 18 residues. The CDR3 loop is CASTLGLAGGIRYNEQFF. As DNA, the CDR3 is TGTGCCAGCACCCTTGGACTAGCGGGGGGCATACGCTACAATGAGCAGTTCTTC. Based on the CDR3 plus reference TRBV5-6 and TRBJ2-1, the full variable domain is DAGVTQSPTHLIKTRGQQVTLRCSPKSGHDTVSWYQQALGQGPQFIFQYYEEEERQRGNFPDRFSGHQFPNYSSELNVNALLLGDSALYLCASTLGLAGGIRYNEQFFGPGTRLTVL.

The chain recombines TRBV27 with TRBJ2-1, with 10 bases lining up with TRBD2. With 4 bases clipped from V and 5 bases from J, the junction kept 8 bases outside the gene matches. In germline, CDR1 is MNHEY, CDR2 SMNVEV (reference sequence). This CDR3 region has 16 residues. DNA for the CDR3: TGTGCCAGCAGTTGGATAGCGGGGGGAACCCACAATGAGCAGTTCTTC. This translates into CASSWIAGGTHNEQFF.